This TCR beta chain originates from a study of PD-1 blockade in classical Hodgkin lymphoma. This CDR3 is 17 amino acids long. The germline V gene has CDR1 LNHDA and CDR2 SQIVND (reference sequence). V gave up 4 bases and J gave up 0 bases; unmatched junction bases: 1. Findings of the study overall: Whatever underlies the repertoire differences (possibly disease activity or prior therapy) remains undefined. Those patients who began receiving nivolumab less than 1 year after ASCT had lower diversity, and they were excluded. Significant TCR diversity gains by C4D1 occurred in CD4+ but not CD8+ cells.

The time point denotes: cycle 4 day 1 (C4D1), after six to seven weeks of nivolumab. Each patient relapsed following autologous stem cell transplantation, and prior brentuximab vedotin exposure differed. Best response was recorded as complete response, partial response or progressive disease. A note on this clone: What it recognizes is unknown.

Here immunoSEQ multiplex PCR was the method, and the copy in TCRdb shows in-frame clones only, minus some. Here the sample spans tens of thousands of clones, around 94% being singletons. The TCR was taken from a human donor with classical Hodgkin lymphoma. The sequencing here drew on peripheral blood mononuclear cells (PBMCs), taken before the fourth cycle of nivolumab. The chain couples TRBV19 to TRBJ2-2, with 14 positions matching TRBD2. This CDR3 reads CASSKTSGGANTGELFF. The DNA of the CDR3 is TGTGCCAGTAGTAAGACTAGCGGGGGGGCGAACACCGGGGAGCTGTTTTTT.